Following are 18 T cell receptor beta chains from one sample sequenced in a study of graft-versus-host responses after intestinal transplantation (dated by TCRdb to about 2021). The library was produced with the immunoSEQ multiplex PCR assay. TCRdb retrieved this table from immuneACCESS and kept in-frame rearrangements only. Not all clones are present; in checked studies, unresolved V genes account for under half, and no reason is known for the remainder. The sample includes approximately 12,000 clones, with under 40% observed a single time. The top ten clones comprise over 2% of the sample. The time point label, as the study defines it: cells obtained before transplantation from donor or recipient. Mixed lymphocyte reactions plated around 200,000 CFSE-labeled pre-transplant responders with around 200,000 irradiated violet-dye-labeled stimulators and were cultured for more than five days. The sequencing here drew on alloreactive CD8+ T cells from a mixed lymphocyte reaction culture, taken before intestinal transplant. The sample's cell subset or site label, in plain terms: CFSE-low proliferating T cells sorted from roughly 6-day pre-transplant mixed lymphocyte reaction (GvH or HvG direction). The receptors come from a human patient who received an intestinal transplant.

This clone has more than one count but fewer than ten. CDR3 nucleotide sequence: TGCGCCAGCAGCCGAATCGGGACTAGCGGGGGTCAGCAGTTCTTC. It yields the protein CASSRIGTSGGQQFF. The chain joins TRBV4-1 to TRBJ2-1; 14 bases map to TRBD2. Germline loops: CDR1 MGHRA, CDR2 YSYEKL. V lost 4 bases and J lost 11; bases outside the gene matches: 7. CDR3 length: 15 amino acids.

V gene TRBV14 combines with J gene TRBJ2-4; no definite D call. The CDR3 is 14 amino acids. Trimming cost V 0 bases and J 3 bases, with 6 bases left between them. CDR1 is SGHDN, CDR2 FVKESK, per germline. CDR3 nucleotides: TGTGCCAGCAGCCAAGATTGGAACAAAAACATTCAGTACTTC. Protein product: CASSQDWNKNIQYF.

Details on this clone: An end of the junction differs from the germline gene, which may be a read error. J is TRBJ2-7 and V is TRBV27; tentative D call: TRBD1 (5 bases). In germline, CDR1 is MNHEY, CDR2 SMNVEV (reference sequence). The CDR3 extends over 13 amino acids. The CDR3 spells CASGLGAAYEQYF. In nucleotides, the CDR3 is TGTGCCAGCGGTTTAGGGGCAGCCTACGAGCAGTACTTC.

This clone counts as medium-sized. This chain connects TRBV7-9 to TRBJ1-2; 7 bases are a match to TRBD1. The CDR3 totals 13 residues. With 5 bases clipped from V and 2 bases from J, the junction kept 2 bases outside the gene matches. Germline-derived CDR1 and CDR2 are SEHNR and FQNEAQ (reference sequence). CDR3: CASSPTGNYGYTF. CDR3 bases: TGTGCCAGCAGCCCGACAGGGAACTATGGCTACACCTTC.

The V call is TRBV19, the J call TRBJ2-7; 8 nucleotides line up with TRBD1. V was clipped by 7 bases and J by 0 bases; unmatched bases: 8. Per the germline V gene, CDR1 is LNHDA and CDR2 is SQIVND (reference sequence). The CDR3 has 15 residues. This CDR3 reads CASTPFGQGSYEQYF. CDR3 coding DNA: TGTGCCAGTACCCCCTTCGGACAGGGCTCCTACGAGCAGTACTTC.

This chain links TRBV5-5 with TRBJ1-3; D might be TRBD1 (5 bases). Germline V gene data show CDR1 as SGHKS and CDR2 as YYEKEE (reference sequence). V was trimmed by 4 bases and J by 0 bases, leaving 11 bases between them. The CDR3 has 15 residues. The CDR3 bases are TGTGCCAGCAGCCTAGACAGTACCTCTGGAAACACCATATATTTT. Its translation is CASSLDSTSGNTIYF.

This clone counts as medium-sized. The CDR3 loop reads CSGDNYNEQFF. DNA of the CDR3: TGCAGTGGCGACAACTACAATGAGCAGTTCTTC. The chain recombines TRBV20-1 with TRBJ2-1; no reliable D call. Trimming removed 7 bases from V and 3 bases from J, with 7 bases in between. The CDR3 runs 11 residues. CDR1 is DFQATT and CDR2 is SNEGSKA in the germline V gene (reference sequence).

The V gene is TRBV4-1, the J gene TRBJ2-7; either TRBD1 or TRBD2 may supply D (5 bases each). The V gene's germline CDR1 is MGHRA and CDR2 YSYEKL. V was pared by 2 bases and J by 2 bases, with 10 bases between. This CDR3 contains 14 residues. The CDR3 reads CASSQPGTAYEQYF. CDR3 bases: TGCGCCAGCAGCCAACCAGGGACCGCCTACGAGCAGTACTTC.

This clone appeared a single time. The chain couples TRBV9 to TRBJ2-2, with unresolved D. CDR1 and CDR2 from the germline V gene are SGDLS and YYNGEE. The CDR3 contains 12 residues. The ends were cut back, 0 bases at V and 7 bases at J, with 4 bases in the middle. CDR3 loop: CASSVEGGELFF. The CDR3 DNA reads TGTGCCAGCAGCGTAGAGGGCGGGGAGCTGTTTTTT.

The V call is TRBV19, the J call TRBJ1-2, with 9 bases identical to TRBD1. CDR3 size: 16 residues. V gave up 4 bases and J gave up 6 bases; unmatched junction bases: 12. The V gene's germline CDR1 is LNHDA and CDR2 SQIVND (reference sequence). CDR3 nucleotide sequence: TGTGCCAGTAGTACTCCATTACAGGGGGCGCGAGATGGCTACACCTTC. Protein: CASSTPLQGARDGYTF.

The V call is TRBV5-1, the J call TRBJ2-2; maybe TRBD1 (7 bases). Germline CDR1 SGHRS, CDR2 YFSETQ. The CDR3 length is 18 residues. V lost 4 bases and J 6 bases, leaving 25 bases between the germline ends. In nucleotides, the CDR3 is TGCGCCAGCAGCGGGAGACAGGGCGGGGAGAGTTTGGCCGGGGAGCTGTTTTTT. It codes for CASSGRQGGESLAGELFF.

The chain has TRBV27 and TRBJ2-1, with 10 bases aligning to TRBD2. The CDR3 spans 21 residues. V dropped 5 bases and J dropped 4; count of bases not matched to a gene: 23. Germline assignment: CDR1 MNHEY and CDR2 SMNVEV (reference sequence). This CDR3 reads CASSAYLLIAGGANIYNEQFF. In DNA, the CDR3 is TGTGCCAGCAGTGCATACCTTTTGATAGCGGGGGGCGCTAATATTTACAATGAGCAGTTCTTC.

The genes are TRBV7-6 and TRBJ1-1; D remains unclear. The CDR3 covers 15 residues. From germline, CDR1 is SGHVS and CDR2 FNYEAQ. V lost 4 bases to trimming and J lost 3 bases, with 15 bases between them. The CDR3: CASSSYEDGDTEAFF. Written as DNA, the CDR3 is TGTGCCAGCAGCTCCTATGAGGACGGGGACACTGAAGCTTTCTTT.

This clone counts as medium-sized. This sequence joins TRBV4-1 and TRBJ2-5, with 9 bases aligning to TRBD2. CDR3 length: 14 residues. J gave up 5 bases and V 4 bases, and 5 bases lay outside the gene matches. Germline V CDR1 and CDR2: MGHRA, YSYEKL. The CDR3 DNA follows: TGCGCCAGCAGCCCGGGACTAGCTCGGGAGACCCAGTACTTC. Protein: CASSPGLARETQYF.

The rearrangement uses TRBV19 and TRBJ1-2, with D hard to call. The germline gives CDR1 LNHDA, CDR2 SQIVND (reference sequence). CDR3 length equals 14 residues. The germline V and J ends were trimmed by 1 base and 3 bases, with 9 bases remaining between them. The DNA for the CDR3 is TGTGCCAGTAGTATAGTCGGAGCCTACTATGGCTACACCTTC. This translates into CASSIVGAYYGYTF.

This clone came up a few times. This may arise from a read error, as a much more abundant clone is one base away. Other DNA sequences in the same sample also yield this CDR3. This rearrangement joins TRBV6-5 to TRBJ1-5; 8 bases are shared with TRBD1. CDR3 length equals 14 residues. V lost 2 bases to trimming and J lost 7 bases; unmatched junction nucleotides: 4. CDR1 MNHEY and CDR2 SVGAGI come from the germline V gene. The CDR3 loop reads CASSYTGGGQPQHF. DNA for the CDR3: TGTGCCAGCAGTTACACAGGGGGAGGGCAGCCCCAGCATTTT.

The CDR3 coding sequence is TGTGCCATCAGTGATAGGGGGGTCTGGCTAGCGGGAGGGACTGAGCAGTTCTTC. It specifies CAISDRGVWLAGGTEQFF. The genes are TRBV10-3 and TRBJ2-1, with 12 bases fitting TRBD2. V trimming: 3 bases; J trimming: 9 bases; junction bases outside the gene matches: 15. CDR1 and CDR2 from the germline V gene are ENHRY and SYGVKD. The CDR3 contains 18 residues.

The chain carries TRBV2 and TRBJ2-2; a possible D gene is TRBD1 (6 bases). This CDR3 region has 18 residues. Germline loops: CDR1 SNHLY, CDR2 FYNNEI. V shed 5 bases and J shed 7 bases, with 26 bases lying between them. Here the CDR3 reads CASSSKAIPAGDNGELFF. CDR3 DNA: TGTGCCAGCAGTTCAAAAGCTATCCCAGCAGGGGATAACGGGGAGCTGTTTTTT.